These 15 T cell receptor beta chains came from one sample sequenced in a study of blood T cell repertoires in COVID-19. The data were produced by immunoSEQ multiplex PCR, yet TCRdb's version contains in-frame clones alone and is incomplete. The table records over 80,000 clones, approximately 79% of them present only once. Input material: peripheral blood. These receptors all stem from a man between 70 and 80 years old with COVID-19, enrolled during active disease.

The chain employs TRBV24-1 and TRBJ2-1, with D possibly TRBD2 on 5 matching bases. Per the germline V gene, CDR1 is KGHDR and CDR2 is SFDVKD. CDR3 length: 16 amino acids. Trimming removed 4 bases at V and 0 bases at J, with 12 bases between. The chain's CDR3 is CATSDHITSSYNEQFF. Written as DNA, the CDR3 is TGTGCCACCAGTGACCATATTACTAGCTCCTACAATGAGCAGTTCTTC.

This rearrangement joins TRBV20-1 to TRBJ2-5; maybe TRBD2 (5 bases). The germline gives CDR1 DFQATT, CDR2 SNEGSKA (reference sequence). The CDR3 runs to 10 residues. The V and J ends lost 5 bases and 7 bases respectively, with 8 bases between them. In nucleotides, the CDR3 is TGCAGTGCTCCCCGGGGGACCCAGTACTTC. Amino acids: CSAPRGTQYF.

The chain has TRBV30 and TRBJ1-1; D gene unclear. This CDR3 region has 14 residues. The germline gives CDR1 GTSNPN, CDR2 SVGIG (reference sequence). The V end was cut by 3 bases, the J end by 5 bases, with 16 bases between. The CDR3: CAWRVNDCETEAFF. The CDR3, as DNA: TGTGCCTGGAGGGTGAACGACTGCGAAACTGAAGCTTTCTTT.

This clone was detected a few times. CDR3 in amino acids: CASSLSERKNTEAFF. In nucleotides, the CDR3 is TGTGCCAGCAGTTTAAGTGAGAGAAAGAACACTGAAGCTTTCTTT. J is TRBJ1-1 and V is TRBV28; D remains unclear. V dropped 2 bases and J dropped 1 base, with 11 bases sitting between them. In germline, CDR1 is MDHEN, CDR2 SYDVKM. The length of the CDR3 is 15 residues.

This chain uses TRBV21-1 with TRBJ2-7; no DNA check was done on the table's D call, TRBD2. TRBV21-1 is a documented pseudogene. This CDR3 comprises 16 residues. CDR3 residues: CASSKGGGSIPYEQYF. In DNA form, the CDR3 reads TGTGCCAGCAGCAAAGGGGGCGGGAGTATCCCTTACGAGCAGTACTTC.

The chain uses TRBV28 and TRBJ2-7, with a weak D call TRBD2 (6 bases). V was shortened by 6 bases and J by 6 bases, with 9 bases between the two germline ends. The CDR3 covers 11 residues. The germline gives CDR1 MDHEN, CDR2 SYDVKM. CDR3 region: CASRWEAEQYF. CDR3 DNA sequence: TGTGCCAGCAGGTGGGAGGCCGAGCAGTACTTC.

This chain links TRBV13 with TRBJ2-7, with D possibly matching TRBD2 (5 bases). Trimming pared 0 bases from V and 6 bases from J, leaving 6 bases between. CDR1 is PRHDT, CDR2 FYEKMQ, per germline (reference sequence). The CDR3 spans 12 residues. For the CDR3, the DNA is TGTGCCAGCAGCTTAGGCCGGGGCGAGCAGTACTTC. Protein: CASSLGRGEQYF.

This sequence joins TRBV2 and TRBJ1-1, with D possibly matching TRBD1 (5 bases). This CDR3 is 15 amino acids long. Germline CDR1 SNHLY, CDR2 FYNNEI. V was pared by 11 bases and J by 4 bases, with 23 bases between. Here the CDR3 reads CAVLQGSRGSTEAFF. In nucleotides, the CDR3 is TGTGCCGTGCTCCAGGGATCAAGGGGTAGCACTGAAGCTTTCTTT.

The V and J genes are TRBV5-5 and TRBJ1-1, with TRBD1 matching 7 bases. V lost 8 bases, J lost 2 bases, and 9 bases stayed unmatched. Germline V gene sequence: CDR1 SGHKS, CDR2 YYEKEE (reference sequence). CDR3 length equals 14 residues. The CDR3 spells CASRQGGVNTEAFF. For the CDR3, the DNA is TGTGCCAGTAGACAGGGTGGGGTAAACACTGAAGCTTTCTTT. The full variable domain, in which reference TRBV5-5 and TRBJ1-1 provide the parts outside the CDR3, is DAGVTQSPTHLIKTRGQQVTLRCSPISGHKSVSWYQQVLGQGPQFIFQYYEKEERGRGNFPDRFSARQFPNYSSELNVNALLLGDSALYLCASRQGGVNTEAFFGQGTRLTVV.

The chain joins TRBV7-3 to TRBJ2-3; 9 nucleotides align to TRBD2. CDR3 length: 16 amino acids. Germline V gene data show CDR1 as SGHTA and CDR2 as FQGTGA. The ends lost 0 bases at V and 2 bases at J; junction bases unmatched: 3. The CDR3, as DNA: TGTGCCAGCAGCTTAACTAGCGGGAGTTCCACAGATACGCAGTATTTT. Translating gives CASSLTSGSSTDTQYF.

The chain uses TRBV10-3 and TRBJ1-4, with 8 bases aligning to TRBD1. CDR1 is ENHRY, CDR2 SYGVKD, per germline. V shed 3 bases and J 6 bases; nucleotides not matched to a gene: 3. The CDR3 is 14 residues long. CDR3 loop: CAISDRTGYEKLFF. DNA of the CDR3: TGTGCCATCAGTGACCGGACAGGGTATGAAAAACTGTTTTTT.

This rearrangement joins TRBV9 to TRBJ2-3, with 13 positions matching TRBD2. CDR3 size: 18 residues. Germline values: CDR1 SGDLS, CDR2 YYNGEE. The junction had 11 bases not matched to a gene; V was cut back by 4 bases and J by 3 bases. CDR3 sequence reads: CASSPALSLAGGTDTQYF. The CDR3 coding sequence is TGTGCCAGCAGCCCAGCCCTCTCACTAGCGGGAGGGACAGATACGCAGTATTTT.

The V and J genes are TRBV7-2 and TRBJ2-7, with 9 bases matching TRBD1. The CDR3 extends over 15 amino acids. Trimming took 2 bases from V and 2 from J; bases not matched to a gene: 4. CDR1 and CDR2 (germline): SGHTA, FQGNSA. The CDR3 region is CASSLMGQGTYEQYF. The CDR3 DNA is TGTGCCAGCAGCTTAATGGGACAGGGTACCTACGAGCAGTACTTC.

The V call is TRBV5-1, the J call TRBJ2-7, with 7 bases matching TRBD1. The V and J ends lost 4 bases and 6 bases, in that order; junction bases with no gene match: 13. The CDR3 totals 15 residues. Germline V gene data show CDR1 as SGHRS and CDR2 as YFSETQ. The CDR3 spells CASSPNARGLGEQYF. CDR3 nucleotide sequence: TGCGCCAGCAGCCCAAATGCTAGGGGGCTAGGCGAGCAGTACTTC.

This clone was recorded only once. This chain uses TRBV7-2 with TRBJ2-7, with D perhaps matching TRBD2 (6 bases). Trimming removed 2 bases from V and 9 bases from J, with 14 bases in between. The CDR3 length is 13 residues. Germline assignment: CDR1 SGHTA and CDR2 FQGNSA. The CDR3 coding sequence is TGTGCCAGCAGCTTAAGTAGGGACTCCGGGCAGTACTTC. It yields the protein CASSLSRDSGQYF.